Given below is one TCR beta chain in context. This clone was counted only a few times. Its antigen remains undetermined. It has no much larger one-base neighbor in the sample; base qualities were not kept. All of the isolated RNA was reverse transcribed with the High Capacity cDNA Reverse Transcription Kit, so expressed TCRB transcripts were sequenced. Deep immunoSEQ sequencing was performed on naive, central memory and regulatory T cell samples, with an average of around 3.5 million total reads per sample. Sorted cells were lysed in RLT buffer, and RNA was extracted using DNase-treated RNeasy Micro or Mini kits according to cell number. To prevent cross-contamination, each cell subset was processed individually, whereas patient and healthy donor samples were processed jointly. The immunoSEQ multiplex PCR was used to amplify TCRB sequences from cDNA, generating 87-bp fragments that spanned the CDR3 region. Sequencing of the amplicons was done on the Illumina HiSeq platform. The study's own analysis went as follows. Synthetic template baselines were used to correct PCR bias computationally, reads within Hamming distance 2 were collapsed, and singletons that could not be merged were discarded. Reads were aligned to IMGT to assign V, D and J genes, CDR3 length, and insertions or deletions at six rearrangement sites. Within each subset, clonotype counts were normalized to the number of sorted cells before true diversity and Gini coefficients were calculated with the tcR R package. The overlap coefficient, calculated on TCRB nucleotide sequences, was used to quantify repertoire sharing. Out-of-frame TCRB sequences from naive cells were analyzed as a proxy for the pre-selection repertoire. Sourced from immuneACCESS, this table was stored by TCRdb with only in-frame sequences that have V and J called. A share of the clones is absent; for the studies checked, an unresolved V gene accounts for under half, and the remainder has no known explanation. That table furnishes V, J and clone size, whereas the DNA furnished D and trimming. This sample holds about 900,000 clones; roughly a sixth were observed only once. Clones ranked in the top ten supply around 0.02% of the sample.

These data belong to a study of beta chain features in type 1 diabetes (dated by TCRdb to between 2018 and 2020). In the study overall: Patients and healthy donors did not differ in mean age, gender distribution, total cell number or subset yield. Regulatory and stem cell-like memory subsets were obtained from only 8 patients and roughly 8 healthy donors, while naive and central memory subsets were obtained from all 30 or so donors. In the study, TCRB repertoires of sorted circulating CD4+ T cell subsets from recently diagnosed type 1 diabetes patients were compared with those of matched healthy donors. A total of about 100 million sorted cells were examined across all samples, and RNA yield correlated strongly with the number of cells per subset. The study at large found these results: At VDJ recombination sites, type 1 diabetes patients had fewer insertions and more deleted nucleotides, which implies abnormalities in thymic rearrangement. Because small numbers of individuals were included in the HLA sub-analyses, any influence of HLA type on TCRB rearrangement was left unresolved. A moderate but significant shortening of TCRB CDR3 length was observed in type 1 diabetes patients in all four CD4+ subsets. The naive, central memory and regulatory TCRB repertoires appeared to resemble one another more closely among patients than among healthy donors. Because cDNA was sequenced instead of genomic DNA, activated cells with high expression could be over-represented, although the groups did not differ in activation or CD3 levels. PCR may preferentially amplify shorter templates, but because patient and control samples were amplified and corrected together, any resulting skew would affect both groups equally.

Each donor gave one peripheral blood draw, averaging approximately 0.12 L, which was collected into heparinised tubes. A BD FACSAria II and a panel including CD45RO, CCR7, CD25, CD127, CD95 and CD27 were used to sort naive, central memory, regulatory and stem cell-like memory CD4+ T cells. All sorted populations exceeded 98% purity. PBMCs were isolated immediately by Lymphoprep density gradient centrifugation and stained directly without culture. So that batch effects would be minimized, each experiment stained and sorted samples in pairs, pairing one healthy donor with one patient. Sequenced material: naive CD4+ T cells from blood. This specimen's cell subset or site label, interpreted: true naive CD4+ T cells. The TCR was taken from a woman younger than 35 in good health.

The CDR3 region: CSVEVPGAGGELFF. The nucleotides read TGCAGCGTTGAAGTCCCGGGGGCCGGCGGGGAGCTGTTTTTT. The sequence joins TRBV29-1 to TRBJ2-2; the D call could be TRBD1 or TRBD2, with each sharing 6 bases. Deletion took 1 base off V and 7 bases off J, with a span of 13 bases between the germline ends. The cysteine opens and the phenylalanine closes a CDR3 of 14 amino acids. Only CDR3 DNA remains: 42 bases, in frame from the first base. In the germline V gene, CDR1 corresponds to SQVTM and CDR2 to ANQGSEA.